The clone carrying this TCR beta chain was counted at least ten times. This specimen comes from a study of Graves' ophthalmopathy and Graves' hyperthyroidism. The TCR beta CDR3 regions underwent amplification from RNA transcripts. First-round RT-PCR with HTBI primers preceded a second-round multiplex PCR. Using its own MiXCR run on the multiplex PCR reads, TCRdb lists one record per CDR3 protein. Of about 210,000 distinct CDR3 sequences listed, around 28% were seen once; the top ten hold 9.1%. V was trimmed by 4 bases and J by 6 bases, leaving 7 bases between them. In germline, CDR1 is SGHAT, CDR2 FQNNGV. The CDR3 length is 11 residues.

Source material: peripheral blood. The chain joins TRBV11-2 to TRBJ2-7, with D unresolved. The sequence was obtained from a man over 45 with Graves' ophthalmopathy. CDR3 amino acids: CASSSTAEQYF. The CDR3 nucleotides read TGTGCCAGCAGCTCTACGGCCGAGCAGTACTTC.